This TCR beta chain emerged from a study of cytotoxic CD8 clonotypes in ibrutinib-treated CLL. About the study: Patients: some 11 relapsed/refractory, 15 treatment-naive, some 18 IGHV unmutated. Investigators collected response samples after a median approximately twelve months of treatment, range 6 to 36. Study-wide results and limits: Sampling time points were not equivalent between sustained-remission and progressing patients. Clonality correlated strongly with circulating CD8+ T cells and exceeded age-matched healthy donors at baseline.

Regarding this clone: Antigen specificity is unknown.

This CDR3 is 13 amino acids long. The germline V gene has CDR1 MNHEY and CDR2 SMNVEV (reference sequence). Trimming cost V 7 bases and J 4 bases; bases outside gene matches: 5. Sequenced by immunoSEQ multiplex PCR; TCRdb stores in-frame clones only, minus some. Of 150,000 to 200,000 clones listed, 70% to 90% are singletons. This specimen was PBMCs, taken at disease progression, from a patient treated with ibrutinib. The receptor was derived from a human donor with chronic lymphocytic leukemia. This sequence joins TRBV27 and TRBJ2-7; 9 bases fit TRBD1. CDR3 loop: CASKGQGAYEQYF. The CDR3 region has the DNA TGTGCCAGCAAGGGACAGGGTGCGTACGAGCAGTACTTC.